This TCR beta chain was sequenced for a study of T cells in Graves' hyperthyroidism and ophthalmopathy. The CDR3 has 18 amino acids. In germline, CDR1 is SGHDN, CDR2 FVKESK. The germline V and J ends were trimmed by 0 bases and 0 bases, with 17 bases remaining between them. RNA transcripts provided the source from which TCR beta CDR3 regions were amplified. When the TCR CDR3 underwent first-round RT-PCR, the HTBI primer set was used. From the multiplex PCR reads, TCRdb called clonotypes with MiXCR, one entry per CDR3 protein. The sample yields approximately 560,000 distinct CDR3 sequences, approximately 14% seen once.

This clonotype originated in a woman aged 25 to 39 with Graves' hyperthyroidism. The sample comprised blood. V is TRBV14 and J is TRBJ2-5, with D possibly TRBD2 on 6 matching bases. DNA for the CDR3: TGTGCCAGCAGCCAAGATGTGGGGGGACTGGTTTACCAAGAGACCCAGTACTTC. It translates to CASSQDVGGLVYQETQYF.